The entry that follows covers one TCR beta chain sequence. These data belong to a study of monozygotic twins with inflammatory bowel disease. Germline-derived CDR1 and CDR2 are SGHVS and FQNEAQ. The CDR3 is 13 residues long. From the 5' RACE reads, TCRdb lists one entry per CDR3 protein and no DNA. The listing records 93,000 or so distinct CDR3 sequences. The origin of this receptor is a human donor with ulcerative colitis or Crohn's disease, or a healthy co-twin of an affected twin (not recorded which). The V call is TRBV7-8, the J call TRBJ1-5. What was sequenced was blood. CDR3 residues: CASSPYSDQPQHF.